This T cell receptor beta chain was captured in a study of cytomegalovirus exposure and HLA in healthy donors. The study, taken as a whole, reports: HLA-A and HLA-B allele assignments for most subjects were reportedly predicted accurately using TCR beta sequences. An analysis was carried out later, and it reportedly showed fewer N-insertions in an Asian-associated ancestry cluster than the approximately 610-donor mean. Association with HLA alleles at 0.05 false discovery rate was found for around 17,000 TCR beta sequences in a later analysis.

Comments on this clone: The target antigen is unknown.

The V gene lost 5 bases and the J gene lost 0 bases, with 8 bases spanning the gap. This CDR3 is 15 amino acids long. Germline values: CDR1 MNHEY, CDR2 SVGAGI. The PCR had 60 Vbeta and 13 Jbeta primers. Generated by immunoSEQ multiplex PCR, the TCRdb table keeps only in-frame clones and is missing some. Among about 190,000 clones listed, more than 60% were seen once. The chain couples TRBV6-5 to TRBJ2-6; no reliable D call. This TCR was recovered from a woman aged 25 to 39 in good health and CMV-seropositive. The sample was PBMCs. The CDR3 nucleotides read TGTGCCAGCAGTCACGAGCGCTCTGGGGCCAACGTCCTGACTTTC. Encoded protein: CASSHERSGANVLTF.